Below, one T cell receptor beta chain is given with its context. The antigen remains unidentified. Extracted RNA was reverse transcribed, and the resulting cDNA served as sequencing template. The data were produced by immunoSEQ multiplex PCR, yet TCRdb's version contains in-frame clones alone and is incomplete. The sample comprises some 150,000 clones, 54% of which are singletons, and about 16% rests with the top ten. The data were obtained in a study of CD8+ T cells in alopecia areata. Overall study findings and caveats: Normal scalp had lower clonality than lesional scalp, with alopecia totalis/universalis lesions showing this most strongly. Sharing of TCR sequences between patients (possibly for HLA-related reasons) was less clear than in mice. Both scalp clonality and the expanded CD8+ clones among the top 100 showed a significant decrease with tofacitinib.

CDR1 is GTSNPN and CDR2 is SVGIG in the germline V gene (reference sequence). CDR3 length: 14 amino acids. The V end was cut by 4 bases, the J end by 3 bases, with 13 bases between. Indicated treatment: oral pan-JAK inhibitor, 5-10 mg twice daily. The V and J genes are TRBV30 and TRBJ2-1, with D possibly TRBD1 on 5 matching bases. The specimen comprised CD8+ T cells sorted from blood, sampled at week 4, from a patient treated with tofacitinib. This TCR came from a human donor with alopecia areata. The CDR3 DNA sequence: TGTGCCTGGACCAGTGGACAAGACTACAATGAGCAGTTCTTC. The encoded protein is CAWTSGQDYNEQFF.